This T cell receptor (beta chain) was profiled in a study of T cell responses to AZD1222 COVID-19 vaccine. Remarks on this clone: Its specificity is not known.

General study results and limits: Nearly half of spike-specific TCRs reportedly target variant regions that are unmutated in the B.1.351 and B.1.1.7 variants. The study sampled repertoires only after the peak T cell response.

With 4 bases removed from V and 0 bases from J, the gap between germline ends came to 10 bases. In germline, CDR1 is DFQATT, CDR2 SNEGSKA (reference sequence). The length of the CDR3 is 15 residues. The table came from immunoSEQ multiplex PCR; TCRdb's copy has only in-frame clones and leaves some out. This sample carries 180,000 or so clones, 94% of them seen once, and the ten largest clones take approximately 0.64%. This clonotype was sampled from an adult in good health. The sequenced sample was peripheral blood, obtained on day 0 of AZD1222 vaccination. The chain combines TRBV20-1 with TRBJ1-6, with D possibly being TRBD1 (6 bases). The CDR3 protein is CSATDRSSYNSPLHF. CDR3 nucleotide sequence: TGCAGTGCTACTGACAGGAGCTCCTATAATTCACCCCTCCACTTT.